Below, 9 T cell receptor beta chains from the same sample are listed, as sequenced in a study of beta chain features in type 1 diabetes. The entirety of the isolated RNA underwent reverse transcription, so expressed TCRB transcripts were sequenced. Sequencing used immunoSEQ multiplex PCR; TCRdb keeps in-frame clones, though not all of them. The table has hundreds of thousands of clones, 15% to 18% seen once. Sequencing input: naive CD4+ T cells from blood. The receptors originated from a man younger than 35 in good health.

CDR3 sequence (DNA): TGTGCCAGCAGCTTGGACAGGGGGCGGACAGATACGCAGTATTTT. Translation gives CASSLDRGRTDTQYF. The V and J genes are TRBV7-3 and TRBJ2-3; 11 positions match TRBD1. Germline trimming cut 3 bases from V and 3 bases from J; bases unmatched to any gene: 2. The CDR3 sequence is 15 residues long. Germline loops: CDR1 SGHTA, CDR2 FQGTGA.

In its sample, this clone was seen a few times. This rearrangement joins TRBV7-2 to TRBJ1-5, with unresolved D. The germline V gene encodes CDR1 SGHTA and CDR2 FQGNSA. Trimming left V 5 bases short and J 1 base short, with 9 bases between. The CDR3 consists of 14 residues. CDR3 loop: CASSPDGSNQPQHF. DNA of the CDR3: TGTGCCAGCAGCCCGGACGGGAGCAATCAGCCCCAGCATTTT.

DNA for the CDR3: TGTGCCAGCAGCCCAGGGGCGCAAGAGACCCAGTACTTC. Translating gives CASSPGAQETQYF. V and J are TRBV6-5 and TRBJ2-5; a possible D gene is TRBD1 (6 bases). The V gene lost 6 bases and the J gene lost 2 bases, with 10 bases spanning the gap. CDR1 and CDR2 (germline): MNHEY, SVGAGI. The CDR3 runs 13 residues.

The chain is built from TRBV10-3 and TRBJ2-2; perhaps TRBD1 as D (5 bases). The germline V and J ends were trimmed by 7 bases and 1 base, with 13 bases remaining between them. Germline V CDR1 and CDR2: ENHRY, SYGVKD. This CDR3 spans 15 amino acids. In DNA form, the CDR3 reads TGTGCCATCAAACCCCAGGGCGGGAACACCGGGGAGCTGTTTTTT. Translation gives CAIKPQGGNTGELFF.

The chain joins TRBV5-4 to TRBJ2-3, with 8 positions matching TRBD2. Germline V gives CDR1 SGHNT, CDR2 YYREEE (reference sequence). CDR3 length: 15 residues. The trim removed 7 bases at V and 2 bases at J, leaving 9 bases unmatched. This chain's CDR3 is CASSGGSRSTDTQYF. As DNA, the CDR3 is TGTGCCAGCTCGGGAGGGTCTAGGTCCACAGATACGCAGTATTTT.

This clone appeared a few times. V and J are TRBV14 and TRBJ1-2; 7 nucleotides align to TRBD1. The CDR3 covers 17 residues. V was clipped by 6 bases and J by 1 base; unmatched bases: 14. Germline V gives CDR1 SGHDN, CDR2 FVKESK. Written as DNA, the CDR3 is TGTGCCAGCAGGGAAGAAGGAAGGGACAGTCGTAACTATGGCTACACCTTC. This encodes CASREEGRDSRNYGYTF.

The CDR3 DNA follows: TGTGCCAGCAGCTCTAATGGCCCCGGACAGGGGCCGAGAAGCGAGCAGTACTTC. Translated, it gives CASSSNGPGQGPRSEQYF. This rearrangement joins TRBV7-3 to TRBJ2-7, with 9 nucleotides matching TRBD1. The CDR3 length is 18 residues. V lost 4 bases and J lost 6; bases outside the gene matches: 19. The germline V gene has CDR1 SGHTA and CDR2 FQGTGA.

V usage is TRBV23-1 and J usage is TRBJ1-5; 7 bases align to TRBD1. TRBV23-1 is an ORF; its function is uncertain. J gave up 3 bases and V 6 bases, and 8 bases lay outside the gene matches. This CDR3 contains 15 residues. The chain's CDR3 is CASRSYRGLNQPQHF. In DNA, the CDR3 is TGCGCCAGCAGATCGTACAGGGGCCTCAATCAGCCCCAGCATTTT.

This chain uses TRBV7-9 with TRBJ2-3; D ambiguous. This CDR3 is built from 11 residues. Trimming pared 4 bases from V and 7 bases from J, leaving 6 bases between. CDR1 is SEHNR, CDR2 FQNEAQ, per germline (reference sequence). This chain's CDR3 is CASSSVYTQYF. The CDR3 DNA follows: TGTGCCAGCAGCTCTGTCTATACGCAGTATTTT.